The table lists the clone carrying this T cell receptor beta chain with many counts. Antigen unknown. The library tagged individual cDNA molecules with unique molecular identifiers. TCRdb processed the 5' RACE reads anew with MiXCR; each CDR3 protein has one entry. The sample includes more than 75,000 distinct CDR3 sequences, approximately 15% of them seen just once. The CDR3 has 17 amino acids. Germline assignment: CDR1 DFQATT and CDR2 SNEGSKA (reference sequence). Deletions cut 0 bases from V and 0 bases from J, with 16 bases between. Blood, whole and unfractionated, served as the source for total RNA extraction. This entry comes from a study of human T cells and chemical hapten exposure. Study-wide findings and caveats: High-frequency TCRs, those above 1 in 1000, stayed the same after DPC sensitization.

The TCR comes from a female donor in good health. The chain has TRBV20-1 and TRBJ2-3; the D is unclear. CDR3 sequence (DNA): TGCAGTGCTAGAGAAATGTCTAGGTTTTCTAGCACAGATACGCAGTATTTT. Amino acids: CSAREMSRFSSTDTQYF.